Below, 22 T cell receptor beta chains from the same sample are listed, as sequenced in a study of Ad26.COV2.S vaccination and SARS-CoV-2 variants. Treatment meaning: 19 received Ad26.COV2.S at low or high dose, single or two shots; 5 received placebo; per-sample allocation not given. Samples came from day 63 after the first vaccine or placebo injection. Profiling relied on immunoSEQ multiplex PCR, and the TCRdb table lists in-frame clones only, not all of them. The sample contains some 410,000 clones, approximately 92% of which appear only once. Sample: peripheral blood, taken in a trial of Ad26.COV2.S vaccine versus placebo. Source of these receptors: a person between 18 and 60 years old who received the Ad26.COV2.S COVID-19 vaccine or a placebo.

The V gene is TRBV28, the J gene TRBJ2-7; possibly TRBD2 for D (6 bases). The germline gives CDR1 MDHEN, CDR2 SYDVKM. The CDR3 has 12 residues. V dropped 7 bases and J dropped 6 bases, with 13 bases sitting between them. CDR3 sequence (DNA): TGTGCCAGCACCTATGGGGGGTCCGAGCAGTACTTC. Translated, it gives CASTYGGSEQYF.

The chain couples TRBV6-6 to TRBJ1-1; 10 bases match TRBD1. V dropped 4 bases and J dropped 4; count of bases not matched to a gene: 3. Looked up from germline, CDR1 is MNHNY and CDR2 is SVGAGI (reference sequence). The CDR3 length is 14 residues. This CDR3 reads CASSWDRGGTEAFF. The CDR3 DNA reads as TGTGCCAGCAGTTGGGACAGGGGAGGCACTGAAGCTTTCTTT.

The DNA of the CDR3 is TGTGCCAGCAGTTCCTTATATGGCACCTACGAGCAGTACTTC. It codes for CASSSLYGTYEQYF. The gene calls are TRBV28 and TRBJ2-7; no reliable D call. Germline V gives CDR1 MDHEN, CDR2 SYDVKM. The germline V and J ends were trimmed by 4 bases and 2 bases, with 12 bases remaining between them. CDR3 size: 14 residues.

The chain is built from TRBV30 and TRBJ1-5, with D tentatively TRBD1 (5 bases). This CDR3 has 14 residues. Germline lookup yields CDR1 GTSNPN and CDR2 SVGIG (reference sequence). V lost 2 bases to trimming and J lost 3 bases, with 11 bases between them. CDR3 protein: CAWSKGTTNQPQHF. The DNA of the CDR3 is TGTGCCTGGAGTAAAGGGACTACCAATCAGCCCCAGCATTTT.

The genes are TRBV30 and TRBJ2-2; the D is unclear. This CDR3 contains 12 residues. CDR1 and CDR2 from the germline V gene are GTSNPN and SVGIG (reference sequence). V dropped 6 bases and J dropped 3 bases, with 8 bases sitting between them. Here the CDR3 DNA reads TGTGCCTGTACGGCGGACACCGGGGAGCTGTTTTTT. Protein product: CACTADTGELFF.

The V call is TRBV27, the J call TRBJ2-5, with D possibly called TRBD1 or TRBD2 (6 bases each). The CDR3 sequence is 15 residues long. Germline V lookup: CDR1 MNHEY, CDR2 SMNVEV (reference sequence). V was trimmed by 0 bases and J by 1 base, leaving 9 bases between them. The CDR3 loop is CASSLSGGPQETQYF. In DNA form, the CDR3 reads TGTGCCAGCAGTTTATCTGGGGGGCCCCAAGAGACCCAGTACTTC.

The chain employs TRBV7-2 and TRBJ2-3; 9 positions agree with TRBD1. The V segment lost 1 base and the J segment 2 bases; nucleotides outside the gene matches: 1. This CDR3 is built from 15 residues. CDR1 is SGHTA and CDR2 is FQGNSA in the germline V gene. The CDR3 spells CASSLGTGDTDTQYF. The CDR3 nucleotides read TGTGCCAGCAGCTTAGGGACAGGGGACACAGATACGCAGTATTTT.

The chain recombines TRBV5-8 with TRBJ1-5; no reliable D call. Trimming took off 0 bases at V and 4 bases at J, with 17 bases between the two ends. This CDR3 has 17 amino acids. Germline values: CDR1 SGHTS, CDR2 YDEGEE. This chain's CDR3 is CASSLAIVVTSNQPQHF. The CDR3 nucleotides are TGTGCCAGCAGCTTGGCCATTGTGGTGACCAGTAATCAGCCCCAGCATTTT.

This chain uses TRBV18 with TRBJ2-4, with D possibly matching TRBD2 (5 bases). Germline V gene sequence: CDR1 KGHSH, CDR2 LQKENI. The CDR3 spans 13 residues. V gave up 5 bases and J gave up 9 bases, with 14 bases separating them. The CDR3 loop reads CASSKHQDSIQYF. The CDR3 coding sequence is TGTGCCAGCTCAAAACACCAGGACTCCATTCAGTACTTC.

The chain is built from TRBV6-2 or TRBV6-3 and TRBJ2-7; tentatively, D is TRBD2 (6 bases). The V and J ends lost 2 bases and 6 bases respectively, with 20 bases between them. Germline lookup yields CDR1 MNHEY and CDR2 SVGEGT. This CDR3 is built from 16 residues. CDR3 loop: CASSYGAGLRSGEQYF. The CDR3 region has the DNA TGTGCCAGCAGTTACGGGGCGGGGTTACGATCTGGCGAGCAGTACTTC.

The chain employs TRBV30 and TRBJ2-7; 11 nucleotides agree with TRBD1. J lost 6 bases, V lost 0 bases, and 4 bases had no gene match. CDR1 and CDR2 from the germline V gene are GTSNPN and SVGIG (reference sequence). CDR3 length equals 14 residues. This CDR3 reads CAWSVGQGAVEQYF. The CDR3 DNA follows: TGTGCCTGGAGTGTAGGACAGGGGGCCGTCGAGCAGTACTTC.

The chain joins TRBV19 to TRBJ1-5, with D maybe TRBD1 (5 bases). V shed 10 bases and J shed 0 bases, with 13 bases lying between them. Germline CDR1 is LNHDA and CDR2 is SQIVND (reference sequence). The CDR3 is 14 residues long. The CDR3 spells CATGQGYSNQPQHF. In nucleotides, the CDR3 is TGTGCCACAGGGCAGGGATATAGCAATCAGCCCCAGCATTTT.

The chain has TRBV11-2 and TRBJ1-4; 9 positions agree with TRBD1. V was pared by 5 bases and J by 6 bases, with 10 bases of the junction left unmatched. The germline gives CDR1 SGHAT, CDR2 FQNNGV. The CDR3 is 16 amino acids. The CDR3 protein is CASSVTRQGGDEKLFF. In DNA form, the CDR3 reads TGTGCCAGCAGCGTAACCCGACAGGGGGGGGATGAAAAACTGTTTTTT.

The rearrangement uses TRBV10-1 and TRBJ1-6, with 10 positions matching TRBD1. The CDR3 covers 14 residues. V lost 5 bases to trimming and J lost 7 bases; unmatched junction nucleotides: 2. The germline V gene encodes CDR1 WNHNN and CDR2 SYGVQD (reference sequence). CDR3 coding DNA: TGCGCCAGCAGTATGGACAGGGGGAATTCACCCCTCCACTTT. Residues: CASSMDRGNSPLHF.

This chain joins TRBV29-1 and TRBJ1-2, with D unresolved. V dropped 3 bases and J dropped 3 bases, with 2 bases sitting between them. From germline, CDR1 is SQVTM and CDR2 ANQGSEA. The CDR3 runs 10 residues. The CDR3 DNA is TGCAGCGTTGACGACTATGGCTACACCTTC. The encoded protein is CSVDDYGYTF.

This clone was seen just once. CDR3 coding DNA: TGTGCCAGCAGTGACTACTTCGGGGACAAATCCTACGAGCAGTACTTC. Translated, it gives CASSDYFGDKSYEQYF. V and J are TRBV6-1 and TRBJ2-7; the D gene is possibly TRBD1 (6 bases). The CDR3 covers 16 residues. V shed 3 bases and J shed 1 base, with 16 bases lying between them. CDR1 and CDR2 (germline): MNHNS, SASEGT.

The rearrangement uses TRBV6-5 and TRBJ1-1, with 9 bases lining up with TRBD1. Trimming took 7 bases from V and 4 from J; bases not matched to a gene: 7. The CDR3 has 14 amino acids. The germline gives CDR1 MNHEY, CDR2 SVGAGI. CDR3 region: CASIRDRAGTEAFF. CDR3 in DNA: TGTGCCAGCATTCGGGACAGGGCGGGCACTGAAGCTTTCTTT.

The chain carries TRBV5-4 and TRBJ2-7; D gene unclear. Trimming shortened V by 3 bases and J by 4 bases, and 11 bases separated the two germline ends. This CDR3 has 13 residues. Germline values: CDR1 SGHNT, CDR2 YYREEE (reference sequence). For the CDR3, the DNA is TGTGCCAGCAGCTCAACGACTGGTTACGAGCAGTACTTC. Its protein product is CASSSTTGYEQYF.

The chain has TRBV30 and TRBJ1-4; D call uncertain. The CDR3 has 15 residues. Trimming cost V 1 base and J 2 bases, with 11 bases left between them. The germline V gene encodes CDR1 GTSNPN and CDR2 SVGIG (reference sequence). CDR3 residues: CAWSDPGSTNEKLFF. The CDR3 DNA sequence: TGTGCCTGGAGTGATCCGGGCTCGACTAATGAAAAACTGTTTTTT.

This chain connects TRBV28 to TRBJ1-2; tentative D call: TRBD1 (5 bases). V gave up 6 bases and J gave up 7 bases, with 21 bases separating them. The CDR3 totals 15 residues. Per the germline V gene, CDR1 is MDHEN and CDR2 is SYDVKM. Here the CDR3 DNA reads TGTGCCAGCAGCCTGGGGGTACAGTCCGTCTTTGGCTACACCTTC. It codes for CASSLGVQSVFGYTF.

This clone has a handful of counts. The V and J genes are TRBV9 and TRBJ1-2, with 7 bases matching TRBD1. CDR3 length: 15 residues. From germline, CDR1 is SGDLS and CDR2 YYNGEE. Unmatched junction bases numbered 11, after V lost 4 bases and J lost 5 bases. CDR3 sequence: CASSLAGTETYGYTF. The CDR3 nucleotides are TGTGCCAGCAGCCTAGCCGGGACAGAAACATATGGCTACACCTTC.

Comments on this clone: At one of its ends the junction is not consistent with the germline gene, which may arise from a read error. The chain is built from TRBV7-2 and TRBJ1-4, with 8 bases aligning to TRBD1. This CDR3 comprises 14 residues. In germline, CDR1 is SGHTA, CDR2 FQGNSA. The CDR3 spells CASSLGTGPEKLFF. Here the CDR3 DNA reads TGTGCCAGCAGTTTAGGGACAGGCCCGGAAAAACTGTTTTTT.